This T cell receptor (beta chain) was identified in a study of T cell repertoires in cytomegalovirus infection. At the level of the study: Both CMV infection and a matching HLA type were indicated by public TCR beta signatures.

Study observations and caveats: Dominating the ex vivo response were TCR beta clonotypes that were CMV-specific and HLA-C-restricted. Based on cumulative public TCR beta family frequency, carriers of CMV plus the relevant HLA were identified.

The trim removed 0 bases at V and 6 bases at J, leaving 8 bases unmatched. This CDR3 has 15 residues. CDR1 and CDR2 (germline): MNHGY, SAAAGT. In TCRdb, the reads were re-called with MiXCR into one record per CDR3 protein. The sample yields about 450,000 distinct CDR3 sequences, under 40% seen once. Concerning this clonotype itself: Antigen specificity is unknown.

This chain joins TRBV6-8 and TRBJ2-7; TRBD1 aligns across 7 bases. The material sequenced was PBMCs. This receptor was taken from a human donor in good health (CMV status not recorded). Some clones in this sample may be carry-over from other donors' samples. Here the CDR3 DNA reads TGTGCCAGCAGTTACTCGAACAGGGGCCATAGCGAGCAGTACTTC. It encodes CASSYSNRGHSEQYF.